This T cell receptor (beta chain) was recorded in a study of T-cell memory formation after mild COVID-19. Study in general: The study found TCR clusters largely donor specific. Study conclusions and caveats: Pre-infection memory already had some responding clones, implying cross-reactive memory joined. There was a balanced CD4/CD8 profile in clones contracting day 15 to 85, and later expanders leaned CD4+.

Germline V gives CDR1 SGHTA, CDR2 FQGNSA. This CDR3 is 14 amino acids long. V shed 1 base and J shed 5 bases, with 9 bases lying between them. TCRdb re-analysed the 5' RACE reads in MiXCR, keeping a single row per CDR3 protein. The sample carries 250,000 to 350,000 distinct CDR3 sequences, roughly 15% recorded once. This clonotype appeared a few times. The antigen is not known. The sample was PBMCs or a T cell subset sorted from them (not recorded which). V and J are TRBV7-2 and TRBJ1-5, with no clear D. The source of this sequence is a man aged 18 to 29 who had mild COVID-19 (a few samples of this study predate the infection). Cell type and time point are not known. As DNA, the CDR3 is TGTGCCAGCAGCTTAGTTGCGCGAGATCAGCCCCAGCATTTT. Translation: CASSLVARDQPQHF.